Below, one T cell receptor beta chain is given with its context. What it binds is unknown. The data stem from a study of response to subunit inactivated influenza vaccine. Study results and limitations: The authors suggested that every seasonal influenza vaccination recruits few new T cells.

The CDR3 is 14 amino acids. Trimming stripped 5 bases from V and 0 bases from J, with 9 bases between. Per germline, CDR1 SEHNR and CDR2 FQNEAQ (reference sequence). TCRdb re-analysed the RT-PCR reads in MiXCR, keeping a single row per CDR3 protein. Here the sample spans around 570,000 distinct CDR3 sequences, about 10% being singletons. The same sample was also used in a study of T cells expressing NK-cell markers. This second report adds: 5'RACE template switching with UMIs generated TCR beta cDNA. Also leading the CD3+CD56-NKG2C+ fraction in a few donors were these clonotypes.

The sequence was obtained from a man over 45 who received an inactivated influenza vaccine. V gene TRBV7-9 combines with J gene TRBJ2-3, with D unresolved. Sequenced here: PBMCs from blood, sampled on the day of vaccination. The CDR3 coding sequence is TGTGCCAGCAGCGACCTACTAAGCACAGATACGCAGTATTTT. Encoded protein: CASSDLLSTDTQYF.